This entry is about one TCR beta chain. Its antigen remains unknown. The assay was immunoSEQ multiplex PCR, and TCRdb's table has in-frame clones only and misses some. The table shows roughly 30,000 clones, with around 82% occurring only once. This sample was taken from a study of a mutant IDH1 vaccine in newly diagnosed glioma. Study-level background: With temozolomide cycles, or 4-6 weeks after radiotherapy alone, vaccination was started.

Stated time point: week 35, safety follow-up. In the vaccine, a single dose held 300 ug of the mutant IDH1 20-mer peptide, along with topical imiquimod. The source was PBMCs, collected from a glioma patient whose treatment included an IDH1 peptide vaccine. This TCR was sampled from a woman between 40 and 55 years old with glioma.

CDR3 nucleotide sequence: TGTGCCAGCAGCTTCAGGAAAAACTATGGCTACACCTTC. Translation gives CASSFRKNYGYTF. V is TRBV5-6 and J is TRBJ1-2; D is ambiguous. Looked up from germline, CDR1 is SGHDT and CDR2 is YYEEEE. Trimming left V 2 bases short and J 2 bases short, with 7 bases between. There are 13 residues in the CDR3.